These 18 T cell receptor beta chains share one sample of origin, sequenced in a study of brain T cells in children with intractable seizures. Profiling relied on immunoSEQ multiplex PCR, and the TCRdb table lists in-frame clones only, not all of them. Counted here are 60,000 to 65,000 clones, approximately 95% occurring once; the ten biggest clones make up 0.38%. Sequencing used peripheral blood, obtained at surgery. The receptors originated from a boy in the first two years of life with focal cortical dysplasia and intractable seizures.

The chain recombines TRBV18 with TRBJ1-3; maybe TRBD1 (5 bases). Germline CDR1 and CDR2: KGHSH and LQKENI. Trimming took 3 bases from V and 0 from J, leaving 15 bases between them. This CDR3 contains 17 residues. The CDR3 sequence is CASSPLLGQGSGNTIYF. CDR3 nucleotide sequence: TGTGCCAGCTCACCTTTACTGGGGCAGGGCTCTGGAAACACCATATATTTT.

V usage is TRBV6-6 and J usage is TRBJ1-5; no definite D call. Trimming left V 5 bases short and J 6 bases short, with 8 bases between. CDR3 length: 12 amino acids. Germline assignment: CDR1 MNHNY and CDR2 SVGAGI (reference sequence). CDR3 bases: TGTGCCAGCAGTAGACCGGGTCAGCCCCAGCATTTT. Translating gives CASSRPGQPQHF.

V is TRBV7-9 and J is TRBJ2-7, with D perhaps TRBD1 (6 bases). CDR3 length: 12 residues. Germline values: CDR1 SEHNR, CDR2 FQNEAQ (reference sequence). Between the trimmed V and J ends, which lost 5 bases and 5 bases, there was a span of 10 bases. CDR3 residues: CASSNRDHEQYF. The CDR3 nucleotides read TGTGCCAGCAGCAACAGGGACCACGAGCAGTACTTC.

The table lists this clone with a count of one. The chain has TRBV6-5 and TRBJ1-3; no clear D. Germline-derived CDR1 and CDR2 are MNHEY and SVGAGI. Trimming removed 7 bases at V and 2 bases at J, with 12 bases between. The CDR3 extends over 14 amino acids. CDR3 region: CASMRLRAGNTIYF. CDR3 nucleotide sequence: TGTGCCAGCATGCGGCTTAGAGCTGGAAACACCATATATTTT.

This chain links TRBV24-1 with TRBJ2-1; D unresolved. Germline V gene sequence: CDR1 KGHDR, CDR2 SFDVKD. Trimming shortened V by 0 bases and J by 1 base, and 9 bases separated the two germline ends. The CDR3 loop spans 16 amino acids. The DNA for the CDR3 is TGTGCCACCAGTGATTTGAGGGCCGGGTCCTACAATGAGCAGTTCTTC. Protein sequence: CATSDLRAGSYNEQFF.

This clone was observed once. In DNA, the CDR3 is TGTGCCAGCAGCTTAGTACGGGGAACCTACAATGAGCAGTTCTTC. It is translated as CASSLVRGTYNEQFF. The chain couples TRBV7-2 to TRBJ2-1, with TRBD2 as a possible D gene (5 bases). The CDR3 extends over 15 amino acids. Germline V gene lookup returns CDR1 SGHTA and CDR2 FQGNSA. V gave up 1 base and J gave up 2 bases, with 9 bases separating them.

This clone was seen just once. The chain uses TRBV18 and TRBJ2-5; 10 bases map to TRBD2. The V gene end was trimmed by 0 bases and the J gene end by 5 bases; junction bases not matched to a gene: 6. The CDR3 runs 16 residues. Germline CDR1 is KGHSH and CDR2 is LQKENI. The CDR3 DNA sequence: TGTGCCAGCTCACCACCGGTAGCGGGAGGTGGTGAGACCCAGTACTTC. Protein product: CASSPPVAGGGETQYF.

In DNA, the CDR3 is TGTGCCAGCAGCCTGGGGGGGGCCCGGGAGACCCAGTACTTC. Protein product: CASSLGGARETQYF. V gene TRBV3-1 (or the pseudogene TRBV3-2) combines with J gene TRBJ2-5; tentatively, D is TRBD2 (7 bases). The CDR3 length is 14 residues. The V gene's germline CDR1 is LGHDT and CDR2 YNNKEL (reference sequence). Trimming took 4 bases from V and 5 from J, leaving 14 bases between them.

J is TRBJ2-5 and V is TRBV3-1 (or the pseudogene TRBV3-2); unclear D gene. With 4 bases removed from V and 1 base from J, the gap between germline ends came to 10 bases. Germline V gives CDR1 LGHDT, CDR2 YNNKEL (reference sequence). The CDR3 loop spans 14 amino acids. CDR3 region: CASSLSELQETQYF. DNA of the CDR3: TGTGCCAGCAGCCTGTCGGAGCTCCAAGAGACCCAGTACTTC.

The CDR3 nucleotides are TGTGCCAGTAGTATCACAGATACGCAGTATTTT. Protein product: CASSITDTQYF. This rearrangement joins TRBV19 to TRBJ2-3; D call uncertain. The CDR3 totals 11 residues. Germline-derived CDR1 and CDR2 are LNHDA and SQIVND (reference sequence). The ends were cut back, 3 bases at V and 2 bases at J, with 0 bases in the middle.

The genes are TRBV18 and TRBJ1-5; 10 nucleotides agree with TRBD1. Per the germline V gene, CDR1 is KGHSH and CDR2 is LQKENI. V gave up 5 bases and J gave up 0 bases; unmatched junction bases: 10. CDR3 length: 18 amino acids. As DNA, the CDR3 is TGTGCCAGCTCATTCACCGGGACAGGGGATTATAGCAATCAGCCCCAGCATTTT. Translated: CASSFTGTGDYSNQPQHF.

In DNA form, the CDR3 reads TGTGCACATCCTTGGGATAGCGGGGACTGCACAGATACGCAGTATTTT. It translates to CAHPWDSGDCTDTQYF. The gene calls are TRBV12-2 and TRBJ2-3; the D call TRBD2 from the table was never checked on the DNA. TRBV12-2 is a documented pseudogene. This CDR3 region has 16 residues.

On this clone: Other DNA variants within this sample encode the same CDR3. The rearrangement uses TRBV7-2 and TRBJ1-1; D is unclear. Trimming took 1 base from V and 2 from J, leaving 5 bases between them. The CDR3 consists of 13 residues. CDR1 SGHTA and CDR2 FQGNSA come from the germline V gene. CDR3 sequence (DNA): TGTGCCAGCAGCTTAGGACAAAACACTGAAGCTTTCTTT. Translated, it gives CASSLGQNTEAFF.

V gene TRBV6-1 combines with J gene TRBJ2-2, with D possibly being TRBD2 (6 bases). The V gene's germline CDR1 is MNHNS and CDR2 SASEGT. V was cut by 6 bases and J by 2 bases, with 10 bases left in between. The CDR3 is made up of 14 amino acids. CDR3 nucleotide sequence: TGTGCCAGCAGCGGGGGTTTCAACACCGGGGAGCTGTTTTTT. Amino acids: CASSGGFNTGELFF.

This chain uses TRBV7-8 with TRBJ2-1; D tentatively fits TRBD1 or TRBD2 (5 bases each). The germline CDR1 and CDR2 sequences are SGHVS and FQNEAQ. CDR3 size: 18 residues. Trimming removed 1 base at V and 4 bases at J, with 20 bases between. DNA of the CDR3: TGTGCCAGCAGCTTAGGACCGGGACCCCAGAGATTTTACAATGAGCAGTTCTTC. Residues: CASSLGPGPQRFYNEQFF.

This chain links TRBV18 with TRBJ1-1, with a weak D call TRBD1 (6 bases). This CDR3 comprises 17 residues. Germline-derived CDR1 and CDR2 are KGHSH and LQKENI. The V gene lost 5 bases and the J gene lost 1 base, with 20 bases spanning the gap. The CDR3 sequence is CASSSAPGQPSNTEAFF. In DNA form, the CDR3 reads TGTGCCAGCTCATCGGCTCCCGGACAGCCCTCGAACACTGAAGCTTTCTTT.

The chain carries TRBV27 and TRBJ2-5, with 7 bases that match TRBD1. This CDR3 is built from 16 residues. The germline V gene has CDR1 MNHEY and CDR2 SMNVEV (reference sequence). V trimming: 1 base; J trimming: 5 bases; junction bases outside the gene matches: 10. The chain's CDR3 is CASSLFRGRFLETQYF. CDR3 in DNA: TGTGCCAGCAGTTTATTTAGGGGGCGGTTTTTGGAGACCCAGTACTTC.

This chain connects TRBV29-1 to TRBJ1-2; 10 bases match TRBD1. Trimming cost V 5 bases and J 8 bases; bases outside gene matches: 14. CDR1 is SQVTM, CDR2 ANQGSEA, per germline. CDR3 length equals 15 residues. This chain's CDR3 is CSVSLPGDRGHGYTF. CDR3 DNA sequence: TGCAGCGTTTCCCTACCCGGCGACAGGGGGCACGGCTACACCTTC.